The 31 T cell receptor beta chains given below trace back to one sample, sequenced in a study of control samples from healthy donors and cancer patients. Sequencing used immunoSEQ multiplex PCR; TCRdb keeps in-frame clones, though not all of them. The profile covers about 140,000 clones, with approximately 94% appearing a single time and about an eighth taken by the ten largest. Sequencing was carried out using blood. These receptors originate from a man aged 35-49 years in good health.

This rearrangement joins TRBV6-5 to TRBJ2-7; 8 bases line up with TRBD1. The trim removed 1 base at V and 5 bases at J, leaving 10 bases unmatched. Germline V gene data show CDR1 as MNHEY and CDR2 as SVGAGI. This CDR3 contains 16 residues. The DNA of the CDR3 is TGTGCCAGCAGTTACTTATCGACAGGGGTCTTCAACGAGCAGTACTTC. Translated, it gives CASSYLSTGVFNEQYF.

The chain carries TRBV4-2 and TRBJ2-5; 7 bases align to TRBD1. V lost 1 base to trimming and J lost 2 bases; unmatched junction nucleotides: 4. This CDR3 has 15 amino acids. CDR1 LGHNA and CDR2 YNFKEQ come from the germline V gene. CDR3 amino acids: CASSQGPTGQETQYF. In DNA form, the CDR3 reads TGTGCCAGCAGCCAAGGACCGACAGGGCAAGAGACCCAGTACTTC.

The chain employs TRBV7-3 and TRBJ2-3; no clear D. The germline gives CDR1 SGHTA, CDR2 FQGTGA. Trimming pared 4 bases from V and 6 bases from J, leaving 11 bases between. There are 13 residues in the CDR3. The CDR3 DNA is TGTGCCAGCAGCTCGACCGCGACGGATACGCAGTATTTT. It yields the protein CASSSTATDTQYF.

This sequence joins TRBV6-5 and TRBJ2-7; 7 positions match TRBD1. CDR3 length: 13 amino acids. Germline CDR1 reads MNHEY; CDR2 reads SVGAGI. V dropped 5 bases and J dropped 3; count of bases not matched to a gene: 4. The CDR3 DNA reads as TGTGCCAGCAGTACGGGACAGAACTACGAGCAGTACTTC. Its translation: CASSTGQNYEQYF.

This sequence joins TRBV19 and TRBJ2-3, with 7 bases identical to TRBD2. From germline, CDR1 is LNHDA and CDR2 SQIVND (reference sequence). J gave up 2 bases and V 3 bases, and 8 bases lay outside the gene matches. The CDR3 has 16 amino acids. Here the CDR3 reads CASSIEGGSTTDTQYF. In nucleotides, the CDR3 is TGTGCCAGTAGTATTGAGGGCGGGAGTACCACAGATACGCAGTATTTT.

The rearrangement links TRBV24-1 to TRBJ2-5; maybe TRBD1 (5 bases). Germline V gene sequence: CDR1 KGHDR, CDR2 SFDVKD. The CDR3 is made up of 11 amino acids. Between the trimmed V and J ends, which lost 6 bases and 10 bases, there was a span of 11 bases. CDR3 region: CATSILGVQYF. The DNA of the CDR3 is TGTGCCACCAGTATTCTAGGGGTCCAGTACTTC.

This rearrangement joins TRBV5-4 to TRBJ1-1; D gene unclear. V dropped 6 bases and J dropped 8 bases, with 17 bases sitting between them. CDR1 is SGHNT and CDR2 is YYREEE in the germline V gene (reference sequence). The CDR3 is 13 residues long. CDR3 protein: CASMGQGSTEAFF. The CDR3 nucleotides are TGTGCCAGCATGGGTCAAGGGAGCACCGAAGCTTTCTTT.

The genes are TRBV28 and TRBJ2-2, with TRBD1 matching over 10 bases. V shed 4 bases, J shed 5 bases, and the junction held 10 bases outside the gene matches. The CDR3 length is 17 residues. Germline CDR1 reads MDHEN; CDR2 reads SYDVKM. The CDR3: CASSSIVGTGETGELFF. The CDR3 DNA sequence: TGTGCCAGCAGTTCTATTGTCGGGACAGGGGAAACCGGGGAGCTGTTTTTT.

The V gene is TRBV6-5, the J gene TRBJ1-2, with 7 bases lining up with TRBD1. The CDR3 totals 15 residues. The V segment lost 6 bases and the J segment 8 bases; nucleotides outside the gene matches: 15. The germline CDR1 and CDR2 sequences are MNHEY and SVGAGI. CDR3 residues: CASSDLMTGLYGYTF. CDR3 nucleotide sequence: TGTGCCAGCAGCGACCTTATGACAGGGCTCTACGGCTACACCTTC.

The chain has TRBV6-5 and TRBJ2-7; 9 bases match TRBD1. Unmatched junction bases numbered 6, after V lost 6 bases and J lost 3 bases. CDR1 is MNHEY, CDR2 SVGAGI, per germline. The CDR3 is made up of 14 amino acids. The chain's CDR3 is CASSLSTGGYEQYF. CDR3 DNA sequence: TGTGCCAGCAGCCTTTCGACAGGGGGCTACGAGCAGTACTTC.

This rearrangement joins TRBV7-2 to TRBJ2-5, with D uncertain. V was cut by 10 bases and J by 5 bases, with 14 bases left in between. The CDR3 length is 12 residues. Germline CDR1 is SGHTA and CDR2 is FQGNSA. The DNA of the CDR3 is TGTGCCATCACTTCAGTCGGGGAGACCCAGTACTTC. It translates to CAITSVGETQYF.

The CDR3 DNA is TGTGCCAGCAGCTTAGACAGAGACGAGCAGTACTTC. Its translation is CASSLDRDEQYF. The rearrangement joins TRBV7-6 to TRBJ2-7, with no clear D. The CDR3 is 12 residues long. Germline V gene data show CDR1 as SGHVS and CDR2 as FNYEAQ. V gave up 1 base and J gave up 5 bases, with 6 bases separating them.

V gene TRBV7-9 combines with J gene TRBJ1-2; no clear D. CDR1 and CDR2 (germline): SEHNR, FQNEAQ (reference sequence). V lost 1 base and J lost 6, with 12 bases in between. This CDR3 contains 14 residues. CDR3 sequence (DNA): TGTGCCAGCAGCTTAGAATGGGGATCCGATGGCTACACCTTC. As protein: CASSLEWGSDGYTF. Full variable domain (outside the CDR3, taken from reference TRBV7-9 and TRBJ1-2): DTGVSQNPRHKITKRGQNVTFRCDPISEHNRLYWYRQTLGQGPEFLTYFQNEAQLEKSRLLSDRFSAERPKGSFSTLEIQRTEQGDSAMYLCASSLEWGSDGYTFGSGTRLTVV.

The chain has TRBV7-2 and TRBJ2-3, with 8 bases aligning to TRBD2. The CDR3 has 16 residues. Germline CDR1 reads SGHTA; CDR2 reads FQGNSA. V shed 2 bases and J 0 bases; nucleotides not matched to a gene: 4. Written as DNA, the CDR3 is TGTGCCAGCAGCTTACAAGCGGGGGCTAGCACAGATACGCAGTATTTT. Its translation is CASSLQAGASTDTQYF.

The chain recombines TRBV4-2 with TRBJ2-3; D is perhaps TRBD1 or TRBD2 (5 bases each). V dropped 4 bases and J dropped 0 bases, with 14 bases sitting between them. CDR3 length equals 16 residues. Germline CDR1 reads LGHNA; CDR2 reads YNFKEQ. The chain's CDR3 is CASSLRGSLSTDTQYF. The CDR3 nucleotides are TGTGCCAGCAGCCTCCGGGGCAGCCTTAGCACAGATACGCAGTATTTT.

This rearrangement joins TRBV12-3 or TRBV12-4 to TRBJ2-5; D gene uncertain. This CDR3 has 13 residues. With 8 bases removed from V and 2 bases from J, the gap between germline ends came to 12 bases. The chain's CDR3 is CASGRTEQETQYF. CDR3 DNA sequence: TGTGCCAGCGGAAGGACGGAACAAGAGACCCAGTACTTC.

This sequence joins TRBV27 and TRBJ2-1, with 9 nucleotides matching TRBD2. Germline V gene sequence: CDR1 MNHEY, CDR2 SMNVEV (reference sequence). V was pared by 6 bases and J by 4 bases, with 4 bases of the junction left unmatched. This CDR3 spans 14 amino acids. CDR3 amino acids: CASSRSGGYNEQFF. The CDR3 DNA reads TGTGCCAGCAGCCGTAGCGGGGGATACAATGAGCAGTTCTTC.

The CDR3 here is CASSLNPTGGGSDTQYF. CDR3 nucleotide sequence: TGTGCCAGCAGCTTAAATCCCACAGGGGGAGGGTCAGATACGCAGTATTTT. This rearrangement joins TRBV11-3 to TRBJ2-3; D perhaps matches TRBD1 (8 bases). Germline-derived CDR1 and CDR2 are SGHNT and YENEEA. With 2 bases removed from V and 4 bases from J, the gap between germline ends came to 19 bases. This CDR3 region has 17 residues.

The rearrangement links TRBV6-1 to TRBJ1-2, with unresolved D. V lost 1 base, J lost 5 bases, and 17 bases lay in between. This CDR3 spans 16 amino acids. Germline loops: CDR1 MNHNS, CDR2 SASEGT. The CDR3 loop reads CASSEEAHPSAYGYTF. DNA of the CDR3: TGTGCCAGCAGTGAAGAGGCACATCCCTCAGCTTATGGCTACACCTTC.

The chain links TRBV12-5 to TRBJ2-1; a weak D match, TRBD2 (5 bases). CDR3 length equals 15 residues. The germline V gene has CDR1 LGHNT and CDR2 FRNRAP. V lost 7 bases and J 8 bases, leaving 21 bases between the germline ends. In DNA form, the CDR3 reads TGTGCTAGTGCCCTCCCGGACTCCATGGTGGATGAGCAGTTCTTC. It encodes CASALPDSMVDEQFF.

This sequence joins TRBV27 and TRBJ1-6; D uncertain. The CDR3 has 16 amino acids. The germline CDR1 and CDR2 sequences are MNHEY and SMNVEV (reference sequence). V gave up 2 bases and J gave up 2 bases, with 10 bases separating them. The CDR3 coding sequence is TGTGCCAGCAGTTTAATCCGGGGTCCCTATAATTCACCCCTCCACTTT. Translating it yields CASSLIRGPYNSPLHF.

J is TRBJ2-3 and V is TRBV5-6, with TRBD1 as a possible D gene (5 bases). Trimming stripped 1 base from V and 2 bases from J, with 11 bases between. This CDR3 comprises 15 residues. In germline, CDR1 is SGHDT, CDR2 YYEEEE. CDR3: CASSLSSGSTDTQYF. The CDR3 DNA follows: TGTGCCAGCAGCTTGTCATCAGGGTCCACAGATACGCAGTATTTT.

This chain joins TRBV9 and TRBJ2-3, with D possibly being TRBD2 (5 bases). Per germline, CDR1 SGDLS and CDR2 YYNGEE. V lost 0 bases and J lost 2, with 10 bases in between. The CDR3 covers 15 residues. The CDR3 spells CASSVDFSDTDTQYF. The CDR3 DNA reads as TGTGCCAGCAGCGTAGATTTTAGCGACACAGATACGCAGTATTTT.

CDR3: CASSEWGEGREAFF. The CDR3 region has the DNA TGTGCCAGCAGTGAATGGGGGGAAGGGCGTGAAGCTTTCTTT. The chain combines TRBV25-1 with TRBJ1-1; D is possibly TRBD1 (5 bases). Trimming took off 1 base at V and 7 bases at J, with 13 bases between the two ends. Germline CDR1 and CDR2: MGHDK and SYGVNS. The CDR3 length is 14 residues. Filled out from reference TRBV25-1 and TRBJ1-1, the complete variable domain reads EADIYQTPRYLVIGTGKKITLECSQTMGHDKMYWYQQDPGMELHLIHYSYGVNSTEKGDLSSESTVSRIRTEHFPLTLESARPSHTSQYLCASSEWGEGREAFFGQGTRLTVV.

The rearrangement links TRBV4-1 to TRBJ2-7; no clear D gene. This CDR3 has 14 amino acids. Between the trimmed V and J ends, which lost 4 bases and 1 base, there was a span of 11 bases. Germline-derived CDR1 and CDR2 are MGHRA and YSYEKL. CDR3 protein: CASSRPQESYEQYF. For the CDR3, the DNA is TGCGCCAGCAGCCGTCCCCAGGAGTCCTACGAGCAGTACTTC.

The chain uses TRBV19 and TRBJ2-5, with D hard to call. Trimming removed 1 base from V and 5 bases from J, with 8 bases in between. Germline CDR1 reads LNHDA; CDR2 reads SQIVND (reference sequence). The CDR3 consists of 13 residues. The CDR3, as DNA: TGTGCCAGTAGTATAGGGACGAGGGAGACCCAGTACTTC. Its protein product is CASSIGTRETQYF.

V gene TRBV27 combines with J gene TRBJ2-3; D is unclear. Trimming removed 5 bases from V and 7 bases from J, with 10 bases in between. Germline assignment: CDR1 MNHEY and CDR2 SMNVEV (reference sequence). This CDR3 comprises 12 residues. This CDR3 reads CASSPHRNTQYF. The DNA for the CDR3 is TGTGCCAGCAGTCCCCATAGAAATACGCAGTATTTT.

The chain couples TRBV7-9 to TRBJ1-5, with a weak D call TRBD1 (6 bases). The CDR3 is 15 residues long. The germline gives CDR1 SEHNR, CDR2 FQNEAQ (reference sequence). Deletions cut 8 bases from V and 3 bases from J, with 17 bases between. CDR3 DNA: TGTGCCAGCGCTCGGGACAACGACAACAATCAGCCCCAGCATTTT. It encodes CASARDNDNNQPQHF.

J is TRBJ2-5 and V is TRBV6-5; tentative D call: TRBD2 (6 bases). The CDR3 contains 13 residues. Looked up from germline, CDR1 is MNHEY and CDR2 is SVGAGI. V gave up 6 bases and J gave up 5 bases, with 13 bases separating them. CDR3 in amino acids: CASREGIRETQYF. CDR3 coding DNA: TGTGCCAGCAGGGAGGGGATCAGGGAGACCCAGTACTTC.

DNA for the CDR3: TGTGCCAGCAGCTTAGGAAGGGCGTGGGGACTGTCTTCACCCCTCCACTTT. This gives the protein CASSLGRAWGLSSPLHF. The gene calls are TRBV13 and TRBJ1-6; weak D call: TRBD1 (5 bases). V was shortened by 0 bases and J by 9 bases, with 18 bases between the two germline ends. The CDR3 sequence is 17 residues long. Per germline, CDR1 PRHDT and CDR2 FYEKMQ (reference sequence).

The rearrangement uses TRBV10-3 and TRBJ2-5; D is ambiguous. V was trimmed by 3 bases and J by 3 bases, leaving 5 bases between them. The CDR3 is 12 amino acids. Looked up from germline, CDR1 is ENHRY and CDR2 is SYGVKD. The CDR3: CAISDPKETQYF. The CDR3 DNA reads TGTGCCATCAGTGATCCGAAAGAGACCCAGTACTTC.